The 5 T cell receptor beta chains given below trace back to one sample, sequenced in a study of human T cells and chemical hapten exposure (dated by TCRdb to about 2021). The library was produced with RACE. Sequencer: NextSeq 500. TCRdb passed the public sequencing reads through fastp at Q25 and MiXCR, retaining productive beta sequences. Identical CDR3 proteins give one entry, which carries the most common genes and DNA. This sample is represented by more than 75,000 distinct CDR3 sequences; about 9% of them were singletons. The top ten clonotypes cover 2% to 2.5% of the sample. The time point label here, explained by the study, means: patch test 2, 6 weeks after DPC sensitization. The meaning of the sample's treatment or condition label: therapeutic diphenylcyclopropenone sensitization with weekly scalp DPC. Source: whole blood, taken in connection with sensitization to the hapten diphenylcyclopropenone (DPC). These receptors were obtained from a woman between 40 and 55 years old with alopecia areata. Some clones in this sample may be carry-over from other donors' samples.

Many counts were recorded for this clonotype. The chain is built from TRBV11-2 and TRBJ2-3; TRBD2 might be the D (6 bases). The germline V and J ends were trimmed by 1 base and 7 bases, with 15 bases remaining between them. CDR1 is SGHAT and CDR2 is FQNNGV in the germline V gene. CDR3 size: 15 residues. CDR3 loop: CASSLGLGSTHTQYF. CDR3 in DNA: TGTGCCAGCAGCTTAGGACTAGGGTCTACTCATACGCAGTATTTT. Supplemented by reference TRBV11-2 and TRBJ2-3, the full variable domain reads EAGVAQSPRYKIIEKRQSVAFWCNPISGHATLYWYQQILGQGPKLLIQFQNNGVVDDSQLPKDRFSAERLKGVDSTLKIQPAKLEDSAVYLCASSLGLGSTHTQYFGPGTRLTVL.

This clonotype has a count of ten or more. The V gene is TRBV18, the J gene TRBJ2-3; no reliable D call. V was trimmed by 3 bases and J by 2 bases, leaving 6 bases between them. CDR1 is KGHSH, CDR2 LQKENI, per germline. The CDR3 has 13 amino acids. As DNA, the CDR3 is TGTGCCAGCTCACCCCTTGACACAGATACGCAGTATTTT. Translation gives CASSPLDTDTQYF.

There are many counts of this clonotype. The V and J genes are TRBV28 and TRBJ1-5, with unresolved D. CDR1 is MDHEN and CDR2 is SYDVKM in the germline V gene. V was clipped by 10 bases and J by 0 bases, with 13 bases between them. The CDR3 loop spans 14 amino acids. CDR3 coding DNA: TGTGCCACGGGCGGCACTTATAGCAATCAGCCCCAGCATTTT. It codes for CATGGTYSNQPQHF.

In its sample, this clonotype was seen many times. V usage is TRBV29-1 and J usage is TRBJ2-3, with 9 bases fitting TRBD2. CDR3 length: 12 residues. Trimming took 6 bases from V and 5 from J; bases not matched to a gene: 3. Germline loops: CDR1 SQVTM, CDR2 ANQGSEA. CDR3 DNA sequence: TGCAGCGTGGGTAGCGGGGGAGATACGCAGTATTTT. Its protein is CSVGSGGDTQYF.

A few counts support this clonotype. The chain has TRBV13 and TRBJ1-3; TRBD1 is a possible D gene (5 bases). With 5 bases removed from V and 2 bases from J, the gap between germline ends came to 10 bases. CDR1 and CDR2 (germline): PRHDT, FYEKMQ (reference sequence). The CDR3 consists of 14 residues. The CDR3 sequence: CASSLKQAGNTIYF. As DNA, the CDR3 is TGTGCCAGCAGCCTAAAACAGGCTGGAAACACCATATATTTT.